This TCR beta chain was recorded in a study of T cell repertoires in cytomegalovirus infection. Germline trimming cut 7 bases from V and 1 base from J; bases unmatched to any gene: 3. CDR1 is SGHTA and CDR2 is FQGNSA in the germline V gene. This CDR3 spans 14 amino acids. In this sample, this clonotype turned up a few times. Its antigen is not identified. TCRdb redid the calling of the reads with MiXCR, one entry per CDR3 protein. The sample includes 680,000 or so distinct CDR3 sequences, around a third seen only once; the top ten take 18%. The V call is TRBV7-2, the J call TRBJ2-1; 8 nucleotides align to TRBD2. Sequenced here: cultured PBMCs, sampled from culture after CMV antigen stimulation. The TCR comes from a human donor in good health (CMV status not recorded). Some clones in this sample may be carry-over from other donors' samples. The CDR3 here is CASNSGASYNEQFF. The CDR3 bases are TGTGCCAGCAATAGCGGGGCTTCCTACAATGAGCAGTTCTTC.